The 27 T cell receptor beta chains below come from one sample, sequenced in a study of T cell responses to AZD1222 COVID-19 vaccine. Sequencing was performed with immunoSEQ multiplex PCR; in TCRdb, only in-frame clones are kept and a portion is missing. Counted here are approximately 74,000 clones, about 82% occurring once; the ten biggest clones make up 2.9%. This sample comprised peripheral blood, obtained on day 0 of AZD1222 vaccination. These receptors were collected from an adult in good health.

The V gene is TRBV7-9, the J gene TRBJ2-2, with a weak D call TRBD2 (5 bases). Trimming removed 6 bases at V and 4 bases at J, with 15 bases between. Germline V CDR1 and CDR2: SEHNR, FQNEAQ (reference sequence). There are 15 residues in the CDR3. As DNA, the CDR3 is TGTGCCAGCAGTTCTCGGACTCGGGTCACCGGGGAGCTGTTTTTT. This gives the protein CASSSRTRVTGELFF. Full variable domain (missing parts from reference TRBV7-9 and TRBJ2-2): DTGVSQNPRHKITKRGQNVTFRCDPISEHNRLYWYRQTLGQGPEFLTYFQNEAQLEKSRLLSDRFSAERPKGSFSTLEIQRTEQGDSAMYLCASSSRTRVTGELFFGEGSRLTVL.

This clone turned up a few times. The gene calls are TRBV3-1 (or the pseudogene TRBV3-2) and TRBJ2-7; 10 nucleotides line up with TRBD2. The CDR3 is 16 residues long. Germline CDR1 is LGHDT and CDR2 is YNNKEL (reference sequence). Germline trimming cut 0 bases from V and 3 bases from J; bases unmatched to any gene: 5. The CDR3 DNA follows: TGTGCCAGCAGCCAAGATTTAGCGGGAGGAAACTACGAGCAGTACTTC. Amino acid sequence: CASSQDLAGGNYEQYF.

This chain uses TRBV27 with TRBJ2-7; TRBD2 might be the D (5 bases). Germline-derived CDR1 and CDR2 are MNHEY and SMNVEV (reference sequence). The CDR3 length is 15 residues. Trimming took off 5 bases at V and 4 bases at J, with 18 bases between the two ends. CDR3: CASSPTSPPVYEQYF. In nucleotides, the CDR3 is TGTGCCAGCAGTCCAACTAGTCCCCCCGTTTACGAGCAGTACTTC.

The V and J genes are TRBV29-1 and TRBJ2-7; maybe TRBD2 (5 bases). Germline V gives CDR1 SQVTM, CDR2 ANQGSEA. The CDR3 has 14 residues. The germline V and J ends were trimmed by 0 bases and 9 bases, with 18 bases remaining between them. The CDR3 sequence: CSVEDTGSEGGQYF. For the CDR3, the DNA is TGCAGCGTTGAAGATACGGGTTCAGAGGGTGGGCAGTACTTC.

The chain employs TRBV2 and TRBJ2-7, with 7 bases matching TRBD1. This CDR3 is built from 16 residues. Germline CDR1 and CDR2: SNHLY and FYNNEI. The V segment lost 7 bases and the J segment 5 bases; nucleotides outside the gene matches: 17. CDR3 bases: TGTGCCAGCACCGTGACGGGGTCCACAGGGGCCCACGAGCAGTACTTC. Amino acid sequence: CASTVTGSTGAHEQYF. The full variable domain, completed using reference TRBV2 and TRBJ2-7, is EPEVTQTPSHQVTQMGQEVILRCVPISNHLYFYWYRQILGQKVEFLVSFYNNEISEKSEIFDDQFSVERPDGSNFTLKIRSTKLEDSAMYFCASTVTGSTGAHEQYFGPGTRLTVT.

This clone was found once. V usage is TRBV9 and J usage is TRBJ1-1; D is undetermined. The CDR3 totals 14 residues. Germline loops: CDR1 SGDLS, CDR2 YYNGEE. Trimming cost V 0 bases and J 2 bases, with 8 bases left between them. The CDR3 loop reads CASSVGFANTEAFF. The CDR3 nucleotides are TGTGCCAGCAGCGTAGGGTTCGCCAACACTGAAGCTTTCTTT.

The V and J genes are TRBV7-2 and TRBJ1-1; D perhaps matches TRBD1 (5 bases). V gave up 5 bases and J gave up 1 base, with 11 bases separating them. This CDR3 is built from 14 residues. The germline V gene has CDR1 SGHTA and CDR2 FQGNSA. CDR3 sequence (DNA): TGTGCCAGCAGCGGACGGGACCCGAACACTGAAGCTTTCTTT. Translation: CASSGRDPNTEAFF.

V usage is TRBV27 and J usage is TRBJ2-5, with 11 bases lining up with TRBD2. Germline trimming cut 4 bases from V and 5 bases from J; bases unmatched to any gene: 9. Germline CDR1 and CDR2: MNHEY and SMNVEV (reference sequence). The CDR3 has 16 residues. The CDR3 region has the DNA TGTGCCAGCAGTTCCTTAGCGGGAGGGCCTCGTGAGACCCAGTACTTC. Translated: CASSSLAGGPRETQYF.

The table lists this clone with a count of one. The J gene is TRBJ2-6, the V gene TRBV28, with D possibly matching TRBD1 (6 bases). V gave up 2 bases and J gave up 2 bases, with 7 bases separating them. This CDR3 has 15 residues. The germline gives CDR1 MDHEN, CDR2 SYDVKM. CDR3 bases: TGTGCCAGCAGTTTACAGGGGACTGGGGCCAACGTCCTGACTTTC. Amino acid sequence: CASSLQGTGANVLTF.

The rearrangement uses TRBV19 and TRBJ2-1; D call uncertain. Trimming shortened V by 1 base and J by 3 bases, and 4 bases separated the two germline ends. CDR1 and CDR2 from the germline V gene are LNHDA and SQIVND (reference sequence). The CDR3 is 13 residues long. CDR3 in amino acids: CASSIGDYNEQFF. The CDR3 nucleotides read TGTGCCAGTAGTATAGGTGACTACAATGAGCAGTTCTTC.

This sequence joins TRBV21-1 and TRBJ1-2. TRBV21-1 is a pseudogene. There are 16 residues in the CDR3. The CDR3 DNA is TGTGCCAGCAGCAAAGGGCCCCAGAAGCATAACTATGGCTACACCTTC. Amino acids: CASSKGPQKHNYGYTF.

V and J are TRBV29-1 and TRBJ2-1, with D maybe TRBD2 (5 bases). Trimming pared 7 bases from V and 4 bases from J, leaving 8 bases between. CDR3 size: 11 residues. Germline CDR1 reads SQVTM; CDR2 reads ANQGSEA. The CDR3: CSARTYNEQFF. CDR3 nucleotide sequence: TGCAGCGCTAGGACTTACAATGAGCAGTTCTTC.

The chain is built from TRBV10-3 and TRBJ1-1; D is perhaps TRBD1 (5 bases). The CDR3 loop spans 14 amino acids. Germline V CDR1 and CDR2: ENHRY, SYGVKD. V lost 5 bases to trimming and J lost 1 base, with 11 bases between them. CDR3 loop: CAISPGGRNTEAFF. CDR3 sequence (DNA): TGTGCCATCAGTCCCGGGGGGAGGAACACTGAAGCTTTCTTT.

The V and J genes are TRBV19 and TRBJ1-2; 7 bases are a match to TRBD1. From germline, CDR1 is LNHDA and CDR2 SQIVND (reference sequence). The CDR3 loop spans 16 amino acids. Losses at the gene ends were 4 bases for V and 4 bases for J; bases not matched to a gene: 12. In nucleotides, the CDR3 is TGTGCCAGTAGTAGGGGTTCTCCCGGGACAGTCTATGGCTACACCTTC. Its translation: CASSRGSPGTVYGYTF.

The chain links TRBV6-4 to TRBJ1-2, with a tentative D call TRBD1 (5 bases). The CDR3 covers 16 residues. The V end was cut by 0 bases, the J end by 6 bases, with 17 bases between. Germline CDR1 reads MRHNA; CDR2 reads SNTAGT. The CDR3 loop reads CASSDSPSAGFNGYTF. The DNA for the CDR3 is TGTGCCAGCAGTGACTCGCCCTCGGCAGGGTTCAATGGCTACACCTTC.

The rearrangement uses TRBV7-9 and TRBJ2-3; D is ambiguous. V was trimmed by 3 bases and J by 6 bases, leaving 4 bases between them. This CDR3 is built from 11 residues. Looked up from germline, CDR1 is SEHNR and CDR2 is FQNEAQ (reference sequence). CDR3 amino acids: CASSLADTQYF. The CDR3 DNA follows: TGTGCCAGCAGCTTGGCCGATACGCAGTATTTT. Supplemented by reference TRBV7-9 and TRBJ2-3, the full variable domain reads DTGVSQNPRHKITKRGQNVTFRCDPISEHNRLYWYRQTLGQGPEFLTYFQNEAQLEKSRLLSDRFSAERPKGSFSTLEIQRTEQGDSAMYLCASSLADTQYFGPGTRLTVL.

This chain links TRBV7-2 with TRBJ2-7; D possibly corresponds to TRBD2 (7 bases). The germline V gene has CDR1 SGHTA and CDR2 FQGNSA. The CDR3 is made up of 16 amino acids. Trimming shortened V by 3 bases and J by 6 bases, and 21 bases separated the two germline ends. The CDR3 spells CASSLTGAGEGLEQYF. The CDR3 nucleotides are TGTGCCAGCAGCTTGACAGGTGCGGGGGAGGGTCTCGAGCAGTACTTC.

This clone has just a few counts. The same CDR3 also results from other DNA sequences found in this sample. The genes are TRBV5-1 and TRBJ1-2; 9 bases match TRBD1. V lost 5 bases to trimming and J lost 4 bases; unmatched junction nucleotides: 6. The CDR3 has 14 amino acids. In germline, CDR1 is SGHRS, CDR2 YFSETQ. For the CDR3, the DNA is TGCGCCAGCAGTTCACCGGGACAGGGCTATGGCTACACCTTC. It is translated as CASSSPGQGYGYTF.

This chain connects TRBV19 to TRBJ2-3; 16 bases fit TRBD2. From germline, CDR1 is LNHDA and CDR2 SQIVND (reference sequence). The CDR3 loop spans 16 amino acids. J lost 5 bases, V lost 6 bases, and 5 bases had no gene match. The CDR3 bases are TGTGCCAGTAGCACTGGGACTAGCGGGAGGGAAGATACGCAGTATTTT. Translation: CASSTGTSGREDTQYF. The full variable domain, completed using reference TRBV19 and TRBJ2-3, is DGGITQSPKYLFRKEGQNVTLSCEQNLNHDAMYWYRQDPGQGLRLIYYSQIVNDFQKGDIAEGYSVSREKKESFPLTVTSAQKNPTAFYLCASSTGTSGREDTQYFGPGTRLTVL.

On this clone itself: Other DNA sequences in this specimen translate into the identical CDR3. The CDR3: CASSPPGQGGNEQYF. The CDR3 DNA is TGTGCCAGCTCACCACCGGGACAGGGTGGAAACGAGCAGTACTTC. The chain employs TRBV18 and TRBJ2-7; TRBD1 aligns across 9 bases. The CDR3 extends over 15 amino acids. CDR1 is KGHSH and CDR2 is LQKENI in the germline V gene. V lost 0 bases, J lost 5 bases, and 5 bases stayed unmatched.

The chain recombines TRBV5-5 with TRBJ1-3, with 9 nucleotides matching TRBD1. Losses at the gene ends were 5 bases for V and 2 bases for J; bases not matched to a gene: 8. Per germline, CDR1 SGHKS and CDR2 YYEKEE (reference sequence). There are 16 residues in the CDR3. The CDR3, as DNA: TGTGCCAGCAGGGACGACAGGGGGAGAACTGGAAACACCATATATTTT. This sequence encodes CASRDDRGRTGNTIYF.

V usage is TRBV5-1 and J usage is TRBJ1-1; TRBD1 agrees at 8 bases. In germline, CDR1 is SGHRS, CDR2 YFSETQ. V lost 0 bases, J lost 6 bases, and 4 bases stayed unmatched. The CDR3 has 14 residues. For the CDR3, the DNA is TGCGCCAGCAGCTTGGGGCAGGGGGCTCCTGAAGCTTTCTTT. Protein product: CASSLGQGAPEAFF.

The J gene is TRBJ1-4, the V gene TRBV2; 9 bases fit TRBD1. The CDR3 loop spans 15 amino acids. Trimming took 7 bases from V and 5 from J; bases not matched to a gene: 8. Germline CDR1 SNHLY, CDR2 FYNNEI. Here the CDR3 reads CASIDPGTGNEKLFF. The CDR3 nucleotides read TGTGCCAGCATAGATCCGGGGACAGGGAATGAAAAACTGTTTTTT.

V is TRBV5-1 and J is TRBJ1-1, with a tentative D call TRBD1 (6 bases). V was clipped by 3 bases and J by 6 bases, with 15 bases between them. The CDR3 runs to 14 residues. The germline V gene has CDR1 SGHRS and CDR2 YFSETQ. CDR3 sequence: CASSSAGGRAEAFF. CDR3 in DNA: TGCGCCAGCAGCTCGGCGGGGGGGCGCGCTGAAGCTTTCTTT.

This chain connects TRBV7-9 to TRBJ2-5, with 10 bases aligning to TRBD2. Trimming at V came to 4 bases and at J to 5 bases, leaving 10 bases not matched to a gene. The CDR3 sequence is 16 residues long. Germline V gives CDR1 SEHNR, CDR2 FQNEAQ (reference sequence). CDR3 DNA: TGTGCCAGCAGCTCCTCGCAGCGGGAGGGCCTTGAGACCCAGTACTTC. It specifies CASSSSQREGLETQYF.

The rearrangement uses TRBV2 and TRBJ2-7; D is possibly TRBD2 (6 bases). The V end lost 6 bases, the J end lost 2 bases, and 17 bases lay between the germline ends. This CDR3 contains 15 residues. The V gene's germline CDR1 is SNHLY and CDR2 FYNNEI. Here the CDR3 DNA reads TGTGCCAGCAGCCTGACGTCGGCGGGGACCTACGAGCAGTACTTC. The encoded protein is CASSLTSAGTYEQYF.

The chain recombines TRBV6-9 with TRBJ1-1; perhaps TRBD1 as D (5 bases). This CDR3 is built from 15 residues. The germline CDR1 and CDR2 sequences are MNHGY and SVAAGI. Trimming stripped 5 bases from V and 7 bases from J, with 20 bases between. The CDR3, as DNA: TGTGCCAGCAGTGGAATTACGGGACGACGGAGTGAAGCTTTCTTT. Residues: CASSGITGRRSEAFF.